This T cell receptor (beta chain) was recovered during a study of shared clonotypes between healthy human individuals. About the study: Donors had three CD4 naive, three CD4 memory, two CD8 naive and one CD8 memory plate apiece.

TCRdb's copy holds only in-frame clones and misses some; the assay was immunoSEQ multiplex PCR. The table includes about 980,000 clones, approximately 76% detected once. Points from the study as a whole: Incomplete sequencing of sorted subsets was indicated by rarefaction despite large depth.

Germline V lookup: CDR1 SEHNR, CDR2 FQNEAQ (reference sequence). After removal of 1 base from V and 7 bases from J, the junction contained 7 bases not matched to a gene. The CDR3 consists of 15 residues. Those who donated, Caucasian adults without exception, all lived in Nashville, Tennessee. Points on this clone: Antigen unknown.

The genes are TRBV7-9 and TRBJ1-5; 7 positions match TRBD1. This receptor was identified in a man younger than 35 in good health. The specimen sequenced was memory CD4+ T cells sorted from blood. The sample's subset: CD45RA-negative fraction. The CDR3 DNA sequence: TGTGCCAGCAGCTTAGGGGCAGGGGGTGAACAGCCCCAGCATTTT. The encoded protein is CASSLGAGGEQPQHF.